This T cell receptor (beta chain) was obtained from a study of shared clonotypes between healthy human individuals. Germline CDR1 and CDR2: MNHEY and SVGAGI. V lost 0 bases to trimming and J lost 3 bases, with 9 bases between them. CDR3 length: 14 residues. Measured with immunoSEQ multiplex PCR; TCRdb has only the in-frame clones, and not every one. The table shows over 2 million clones, with just under 95% occurring only once. The sequence came from a man aged 18-30 years in good health. Some clones in this sample may be carry-over from other donors' samples. Input material: naive CD4+ T cells from PBMCs. The sample's subset: CD45RA+ positively selected. The rearrangement uses TRBV6-5 and TRBJ2-7, with D perhaps being TRBD1 or TRBD2 (6 bases each). CDR3 sequence: CASSYSGGVYEQYF. The CDR3 DNA follows: TGTGCCAGCAGTTACTCCGGGGGCGTCTACGAGCAGTACTTC.